The rows below give T cell receptor beta chains drawn from one sample of a study of beta chain features in type 1 diabetes. The method was immunoSEQ multiplex PCR; TCRdb's version includes in-frame clones alone and lacks a portion of them. The data show 500,000 to 850,000 clones, more than 12% seen once. Specimen: naive CD4+ T cells from blood. The receptors come from a man between 18 and 29 years old with type 1 diabetes. CDR3s include the opening cysteine and the closing phenylalanine or tryptophan. Fields, in order: CDR3 DNA, CDR3 protein, D gene, clone size, J gene, V gene. A D gene is named only where the DNA matches it firmly. The size entry is marked missing in some rows and otherwise reads once, few, many or a size class.

TGTGCCAGCAGCGTAGAGGCGTCCGGGGGTTTTGTATATGGCTACACCTTC,CASSVEASGGFVYGYTF,NA,NA,TRBJ1-2,TRBV9
TGTGCCAGCAGCTTAGGAGGGGTGGAGACCCAGTACTTC,CASSLGGVETQYF,NA,once,TRBJ2-5,TRBV7-2
TGTGCCTGGAGTGTGGGAGGGCAGCCCCAGCATTTT,CAWSVGGQPQHF,NA,few,TRBJ1-5,TRBV30
TGTGCCAGCAGCTTAGAAAGGGGCCAAGAGACCCAGTACTTC,CASSLERGQETQYF,NA,few,TRBJ2-5,TRBV7-2
TGCAGCTTCCCCTCCAGGGGACAATACCATGAGCAGTTCTTC,CSFPSRGQYHEQFF,NA,few,TRBJ2-1,TRBV29-1
TGTGCCTGGAGTGTACGTCTCCGACGTTCAGATGACGAGCAGTACTTC,CAWSVRLRRSDDEQYF,NA,few,TRBJ2-7,TRBV30
TGTGCCAGCAGCGACCGGGACAGGGTCTACAATGAGCAGTTCTTC,CASSDRDRVYNEQFF,NA,NA,TRBJ2-1,TRBV21-1
TGTGCCAGCAGCTGGGACAGATACGAGCAGTACTTC,CASSWDRYEQYF,TRBD1,NA,TRBJ2-7,TRBV7-9
TGTGCCATCAGGGAGGGGGGATCGGACGAGCAGTACTTC,CAIREGGSDEQYF,NA,NA,TRBJ2-7,TRBV10-3
TGTGCCTGGGGCCCCGGGACAGGGGGCTATGGCTACACCTTC,CAWGPGTGGYGYTF,TRBD1,NA,TRBJ1-2,TRBV30
TGTGCCTGGATAAGACAGACAAGCTCCTACGAGCAGTACTTC,CAWIRQTSSYEQYF,NA,few,TRBJ2-7,TRBV30
TGTGCCAGCAGCGTAGATAGAACAGGGGGTGACTATGGCTACACCTTC,CASSVDRTGGDYGYTF,TRBD1,NA,TRBJ1-2,TRBV9
TGTGCCATCAGTGGTAGCGGGGGCGTCGGAGATACGCAGTATTTT,CAISGSGGVGDTQYF,TRBD2,NA,TRBJ2-3,TRBV10-3
TGTGCCTGGAGTGTGGGACTGAAAAGCACAGATACGCAGTATTTT,CAWSVGLKSTDTQYF,NA,NA,TRBJ2-3,TRBV30
TGCAGCGTTGAAGGCTTTACAAATGGGGGGACTGAAGCTTTCTTT,CSVEGFTNGGTEAFF,NA,few,TRBJ1-1,TRBV29-1
TGTGCCATCAGTGGCGGGACAGAATACGAGCAGTACTTC,CAISGGTEYEQYF,NA,few,TRBJ2-7,TRBV10-3
TGTGCCAGCAGTCCTTATCTGAACACTGAAGCTTTCTTT,CASSPYLNTEAFF,NA,NA,TRBJ1-1,TRBV2
TGCGCCAGCAGCTTTCCCCGGAGCAACAACTATGGCTACACCTTC,CASSFPRSNNYGYTF,NA,NA,TRBJ1-2,TRBV7-2